The rows below give T cell receptor beta chains drawn from one sample of a study of CD8 T cells in ankylosing spondylitis. TCRdb recomputed calls from the 5' RACE reads with MiXCR, one row per CDR3 protein. The data show approximately 88,000 distinct CDR3 sequences, with around 10% seen just once and 5.1% held by the top ten. Sequencing was performed on blood, either unsorted or a sorted T cell fraction (not recorded which). The receptors derive from a male donor with ankylosing spondylitis or in good health (not recorded which). The CDR3 runs from the conserved cysteine through the conserved F or W. A D gene is named only where the DNA matches it firmly. Expanded clones get a size class; other rows say once, few or many, or leave the size out.

clone size	D gene	J gene	V gene	CDR3 protein	CDR3 DNA
.	.	TRBJ1-1	TRBV5-6	CASSYGNTEAFF	TGTGCCAGCAGCTACGGGAACACTGAAGCTTTCTTT
many	.	TRBJ2-3	TRBV20-1	CSAPRRGTDTQYF	TGCAGTGCTCCCCGGAGGGGCACAGATACGCAGTATTTT
many	TRBD2	TRBJ2-7	TRBV10-3	CAISPRLESGAYEQYF	TGTGCCATCAGTCCCCGGCTGGAGAGCGGGGCCTACGAGCAGTACTTC
many	.	TRBJ1-1	TRBV4-2	CASSQDPTVEAFF	TGTGCCAGCAGCCAAGATCCGACGGTTGAAGCTTTCTTT
medium-sized	.	TRBJ2-5	TRBV5-1	CASRPGQETQYF	TGCGCCAGCAGGCCGGGACAAGAGACCCAGTACTTC
many	TRBD2	TRBJ2-1	TRBV7-2	CASSLASSGGAYNEQFF	TGTGCCAGCAGCTTAGCGTCTAGCGGGGGCGCCTACAATGAGCAGTTCTTC
many	TRBD1	TRBJ1-2	TRBV28	CASSYGQGYYGYTF	TGTGCCAGCAGTTACGGACAGGGATACTATGGCTACACCTTC
many	.	TRBJ1-2	TRBV5-1	CASSLSDGIYGYTF	TGCGCCAGCAGCTTGTCGGATGGAATCTATGGCTACACCTTC
.	.	TRBJ2-7	TRBV7-9	CASSPRDGPYEQYF	TGTGCCAGCAGCCCCAGGGACGGCCCCTACGAGCAGTACTTC
many	TRBD2	TRBJ2-3	TRBV6-2/TRBV6-3	CASSYSPGTSGGTRTTDTQYF	TGTGCCAGCAGTTACTCTCCCGGGACTAGCGGGGGGACCCGGACCACAGATACGCAGTATTTT
.	TRBD1	TRBJ2-7	TRBV7-9	CASSPDRAYEQYF	TGTGCCAGCAGCCCAGACAGGGCCTACGAGCAGTACTTC
.	TRBD1	TRBJ2-1	TRBV29-1	CSVDGTGSGNEQFF	TGCAGCGTTGACGGGACAGGGTCAGGGAATGAGCAGTTCTTC
few	TRBD1	TRBJ2-3	TRBV28	CASRQGAEDTQYF	TGTGCCAGCAGACAGGGGGCCGAGGATACGCAGTATTTT
many	.	TRBJ2-7	TRBV12-3/TRBV12-4	CASSALDISYEQYF	TGTGCCAGCAGCGCCCTGGACATCTCCTACGAGCAGTACTTC
few	.	TRBJ1-5	TRBV28	CASNKGRRTYSNQPQHF	TGTGCCAGCAATAAGGGCAGGAGGACTTATAGCAATCAGCCCCAGCATTTT
many	.	TRBJ2-7	TRBV3-1	CASSRDLDYEQYF	TGTGCCAGCAGCCGGGACCTAGACTACGAGCAGTACTTC
many	.	TRBJ1-4	TRBV12-3/TRBV12-4	CASSISEKLFF	TGTGCCAGCAGTATCTCTGAAAAACTGTTTTTT
many	.	TRBJ2-7	TRBV28	CASSGEGLIPYEQYF	TGTGCCAGCAGCGGAGAGGGCCTAATCCCCTACGAGCAGTACTTC
many	TRBD1	TRBJ1-5	TRBV12-3/TRBV12-4	CASSGQGATQPQHF	TGTGCCAGCAGCGGACAGGGGGCTACCCAGCCCCAGCATTTT
many	.	TRBJ2-4	TRBV12-3/TRBV12-4	CASSPSGAKNIQYF	TGTGCCAGCAGTCCAAGCGGGGCCAAAAACATTCAGTACTTC
many	.	TRBJ1-2	TRBV6-5	CASSNDYYGYTF	TGTGCCAGCAGTAACGACTACTATGGCTACACCTTC
many	.	TRBJ1-2	TRBV12-3/TRBV12-4	CASSLGQGSHGYTF	TGTGCCAGCAGTTTAGGCCAAGGGAGCCATGGCTACACCTTC
.	.	TRBJ2-3	TRBV29-1	CSGSPGPLADTQYF	TGCAGCGGTAGCCCGGGCCCCTTGGCAGATACGCAGTATTTT
.	.	TRBJ2-7	TRBV7-3	CASSLGAGTEEQYF	TGTGCCAGCAGCCTAGGGGCCGGGACTGAAGAGCAGTACTTC
many	.	TRBJ2-3	TRBV29-1	CSVGRVLSTDTQYF	TGCAGCGTCGGGCGGGTTTTGAGCACAGATACGCAGTATTTT
few	TRBD2	TRBJ2-3	TRBV20-1	CSAYPGLAGADTQYF	TGCAGTGCTTATCCGGGACTAGCGGGGGCAGATACGCAGTATTTT
many	TRBD2	TRBJ2-1	TRBV24-1	CATQHGGGPYNEQFF	TGTGCCACCCAACACGGGGGGGGCCCCTACAATGAGCAGTTCTTC
many	TRBD2	TRBJ2-3	TRBV24-1	CATAGDGDYTDTQYF	TGTGCAACCGCAGGTGACGGGGACTACACAGATACGCAGTATTTT
.	TRBD2	TRBJ2-1	TRBV3-1	CASSPTSGGVNEQFF	TGTGCCAGCAGCCCTACTAGCGGGGGCGTTAATGAGCAGTTCTTC
many	TRBD1	TRBJ1-5	TRBV20-1	CSAGKGGLGNQPQHF	TGCAGTGCTGGGAAAGGGGGCTTAGGCAATCAGCCCCAGCATTTT
many	.	TRBJ1-3	TRBV20-1	CSARDATLAGNTIYF	TGCAGTGCTAGAGATGCCACGCTAGCTGGAAACACCATATATTTT
.	.	TRBJ2-5	TRBV7-9	CASSSTLEETQYF	TGTGCCAGCAGCTCCACGTTGGAAGAGACCCAGTACTTC
.	.	TRBJ2-3	TRBV7-2	CASSLFSGTVTDTQYF	TGTGCCAGCAGCTTATTTTCAGGGACGGTAACAGATACGCAGTATTTT
many	.	TRBJ2-2	TRBV12-3/TRBV12-4	CASSYLQGSGTGELFF	TGTGCCAGCAGTTATTTACAGGGTAGCGGAACCGGGGAGCTGTTTTTT
many	.	TRBJ1-1	TRBV5-1	CASSLQGSTEAFF	TGCGCCAGCAGCTTGCAGGGCTCCACTGAAGCTTTCTTT
many	TRBD2	TRBJ2-1	TRBV29-1	CSVELRAGATYNEQFF	TGCAGCGTCGAACTACGAGCGGGGGCTACCTACAATGAGCAGTTCTTC
many	TRBD1	TRBJ2-1	TRBV29-1	CSVSGTGNEQFF	TGCAGCGTAAGTGGGACAGGGAATGAGCAGTTCTTC
.	TRBD1	TRBJ2-5	TRBV2	CARRTGSQETQYF	TGTGCCCGACGGACAGGGAGCCAAGAGACCCAGTACTTC
many	TRBD2	TRBJ2-5	TRBV19	CASTSGGWYQETQYF	TGTGCCAGTACAAGCGGGGGGTGGTACCAAGAGACCCAGTACTTC
few	.	TRBJ1-6	TRBV10-3	CAISESSQGNNSPLHF	TGTGCCATCAGTGAGTCGAGTCAGGGTAATAATTCACCCCTCCACTTT
.	.	TRBJ2-3	TRBV7-9	CASSLETGRDTQYF	TGTGCCAGCAGCTTAGAGACGGGCCGAGATACGCAGTATTTT
.	.	TRBJ2-3	TRBV6-5	CTSNWGPPGPHVISGQYF	TGTACCAGCAACTGGGGTCCTCCGGGACCCCATGTAATTAGTGGGCAGTATTTT
many	.	TRBJ1-1	TRBV20-1	CSARELGGANTEAFF	TGCAGTGCTAGAGAGCTAGGGGGGGCGAACACTGAAGCTTTCTTT
many	.	TRBJ2-7	TRBV3-1	CASSQDREYEQYF	TGTGCCAGCAGCCAAGATCGTGAGTACGAGCAGTACTTC
many	TRBD1	TRBJ1-6	TRBV20-1	CSAAGGPGSPLHF	TGCAGTGCCGCAGGGGGCCCCGGATCACCCCTCCACTTT
many	.	TRBJ2-7	TRBV10-3	CAIRKDGGTYEQYF	TGTGCCATCAGAAAGGACGGAGGGACCTACGAGCAGTACTTC
few	.	TRBJ2-1	TRBV7-2	CASSLRVAYNEQFF	TGTGCCAGCAGCTTACGGGTCGCCTACAATGAGCAGTTCTTC
many	.	TRBJ2-5	TRBV15	CATSRDRVLETQYF	TGTGCCACCAGCAGAGACAGGGTTTTAGAGACCCAGTACTTC